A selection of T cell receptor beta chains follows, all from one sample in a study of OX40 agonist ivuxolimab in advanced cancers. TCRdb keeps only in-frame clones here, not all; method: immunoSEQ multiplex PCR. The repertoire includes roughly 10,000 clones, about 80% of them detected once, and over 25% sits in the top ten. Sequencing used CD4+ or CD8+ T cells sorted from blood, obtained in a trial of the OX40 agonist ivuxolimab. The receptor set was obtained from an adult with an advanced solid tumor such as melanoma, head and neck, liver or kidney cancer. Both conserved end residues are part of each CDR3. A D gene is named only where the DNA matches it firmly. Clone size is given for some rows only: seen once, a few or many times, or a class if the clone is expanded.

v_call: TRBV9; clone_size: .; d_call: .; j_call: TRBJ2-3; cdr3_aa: CASSVEPTTDTQYF; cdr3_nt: TGTGCCAGCAGCGTAGAACCTACCACAGATACGCAGTATTTT
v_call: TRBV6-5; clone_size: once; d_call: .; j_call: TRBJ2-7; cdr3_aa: CASSYDGGAYEQYF; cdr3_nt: TGTGCCAGCAGTTACGATGGAGGGGCCTACGAGCAGTACTTC
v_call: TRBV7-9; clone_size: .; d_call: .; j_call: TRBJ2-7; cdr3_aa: CASSPPEGVYEQYF; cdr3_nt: TGTGCCAGCAGCCCGCCGGAGGGGGTTTACGAGCAGTACTTC
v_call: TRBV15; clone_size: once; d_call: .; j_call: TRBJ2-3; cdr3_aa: CATSREGGYTDTQYF; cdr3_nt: TGTGCCACCAGCAGAGAAGGCGGGTACACAGATACGCAGTATTTT
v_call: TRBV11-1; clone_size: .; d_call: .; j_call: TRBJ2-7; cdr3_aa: CASSSTEGYEQYF; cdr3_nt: TGTGCCAGCAGCTCGACAGAAGGCTACGAGCAGTACTTC
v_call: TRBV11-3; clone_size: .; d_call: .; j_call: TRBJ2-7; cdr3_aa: CASSVGVPYEQYF; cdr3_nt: TGTGCCAGCAGCGTAGGGGTCCCCTACGAGCAGTACTTC
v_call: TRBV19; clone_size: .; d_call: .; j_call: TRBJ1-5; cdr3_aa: CASIWTAGNQPQHF; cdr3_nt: TGTGCCAGTATTTGGACAGCAGGCAATCAGCCCCAGCATTTT
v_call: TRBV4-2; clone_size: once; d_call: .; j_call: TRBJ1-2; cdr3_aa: CASSQETGLVGGYTF; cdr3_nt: TGTGCCAGCAGCCAAGAAACGGGTCTGGTGGGTGGCTACACCTTC
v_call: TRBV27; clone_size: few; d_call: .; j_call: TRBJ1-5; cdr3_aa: CASSLGPNQPQHF; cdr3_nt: TGTGCCAGCAGTTTGGGGCCCAATCAGCCCCAGCATTTT
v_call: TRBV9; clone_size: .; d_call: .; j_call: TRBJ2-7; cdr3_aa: CASSVGGDRGGYEQYF; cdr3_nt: TGTGCCAGCAGCGTAGGAGGGGATAGGGGCGGTTACGAGCAGTACTTC
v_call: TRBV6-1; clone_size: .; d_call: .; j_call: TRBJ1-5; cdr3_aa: CASSEWVGQINQPQHF; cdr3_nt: TGTGCCAGCAGTGAATGGGTGGGCCAGATCAATCAGCCCCAGCATTTT
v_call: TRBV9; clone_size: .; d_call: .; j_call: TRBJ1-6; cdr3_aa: CASSTPTGTYNSPLHF; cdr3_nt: TGTGCCAGCAGCACTCCTACGGGGACCTATAATTCACCCCTCCACTTT
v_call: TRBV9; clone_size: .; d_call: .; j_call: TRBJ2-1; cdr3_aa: CASSVEGSNEQFF; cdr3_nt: TGTGCCAGCAGCGTTGAAGGTAGCAATGAGCAGTTCTTC
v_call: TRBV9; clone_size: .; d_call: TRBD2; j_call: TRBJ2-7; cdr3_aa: CASSVFPSGGPYEQYF; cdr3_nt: TGTGCCAGCAGCGTATTCCCTAGCGGGGGCCCCTACGAGCAGTACTTC
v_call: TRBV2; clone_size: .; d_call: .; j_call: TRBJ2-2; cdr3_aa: CASSQSGDTGELFF; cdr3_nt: TGTGCCAGCAGTCAATCGGGTGACACCGGGGAGCTGTTTTTT
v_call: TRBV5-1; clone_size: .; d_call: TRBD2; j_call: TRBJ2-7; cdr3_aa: CASSEGLATSYEQYF; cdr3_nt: TGCGCCAGCAGCGAAGGACTAGCAACCTCCTACGAGCAGTACTTC
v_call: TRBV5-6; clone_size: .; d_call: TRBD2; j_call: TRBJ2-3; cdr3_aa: CASSLGGAGGTDTQYF; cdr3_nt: TGTGCCAGCAGCTTGGGGGGAGCGGGGGGCACAGATACGCAGTATTTT
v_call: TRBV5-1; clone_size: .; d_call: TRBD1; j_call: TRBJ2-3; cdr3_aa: CASSLTGADTQYF; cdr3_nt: TGCGCCAGCAGCCTAACAGGGGCGGATACGCAGTATTTT
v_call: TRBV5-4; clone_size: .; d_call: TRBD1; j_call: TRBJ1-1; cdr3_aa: CASSRPQGVSTEAFF; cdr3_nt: TGTGCCAGCAGCCGACCCCAGGGGGTGAGCACTGAAGCTTTCTTT
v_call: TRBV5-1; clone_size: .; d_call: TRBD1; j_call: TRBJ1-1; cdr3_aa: CASSPTFDRGNTEAFF; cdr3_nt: TGCGCCAGCAGCCCGACGTTTGACAGGGGAAACACTGAAGCTTTCTTT
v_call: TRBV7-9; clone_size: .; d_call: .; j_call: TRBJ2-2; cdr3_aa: CASSLVAAWNTGELFF; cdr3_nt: TGTGCCAGCAGCTTAGTGGCAGCCTGGAACACCGGGGAGCTGTTTTTT
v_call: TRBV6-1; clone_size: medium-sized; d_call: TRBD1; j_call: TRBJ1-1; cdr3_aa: CASSDTGGRTEAFF; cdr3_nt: TGTGCCAGCAGTGACACAGGGGGACGGACTGAAGCTTTCTTT
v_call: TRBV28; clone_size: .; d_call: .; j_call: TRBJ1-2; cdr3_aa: CASSFIQGGVGYTF; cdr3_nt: TGTGCCAGCAGTTTTATTCAGGGCGGTGTTGGCTACACCTTC
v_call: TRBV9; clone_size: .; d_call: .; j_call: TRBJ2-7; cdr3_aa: CASSVAPQDYEQYF; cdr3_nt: TGTGCCAGCAGCGTAGCCCCCCAGGACTACGAGCAGTACTTC
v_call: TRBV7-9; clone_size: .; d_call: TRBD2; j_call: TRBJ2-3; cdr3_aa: CVTGGTTDTQYF; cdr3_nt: TGTGTCACCGGGGGGACGACAGATACGCAGTATTTT
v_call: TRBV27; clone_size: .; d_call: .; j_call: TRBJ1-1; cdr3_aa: CASSLSTGNTEAFF; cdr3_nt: TGTGCCAGCAGTTTATCGACCGGGAACACTGAAGCTTTCTTT
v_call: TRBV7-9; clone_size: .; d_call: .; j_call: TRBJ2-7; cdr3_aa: CASSLEGRSSANYEQYF; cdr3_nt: TGTGCCAGCAGCTTAGAGGGGCGCAGTTCCGCTAACTACGAGCAGTACTTC
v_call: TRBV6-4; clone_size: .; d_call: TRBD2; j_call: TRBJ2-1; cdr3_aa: CASSDSTSGSNEQFF; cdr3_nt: TGTGCCAGCAGTGACTCGACTAGCGGGAGCAATGAGCAGTTCTTC